The T cell receptor (beta chain) described here comes from a study of glioma-infiltrating T cells. Study observations and caveats: Non-neoplastic patients had below-expected tissue-blood divergence, while all gliomas exceeded expectation.

The V gene lost 1 base and the J gene lost 3 bases, with 9 bases spanning the gap. CDR3 length: 14 amino acids. CDR1 and CDR2 from the germline V gene are SGHTA and FQGNSA. About this clonotype: Its antigen is not identified.

TCR alpha and beta CDR3 regions were amplified from RNA using iRepertoire nested multiplex PCR. TCRdb passed the multiplex PCR reads through MiXCR, listing each CDR3 protein once. The table includes roughly 16,000 distinct CDR3 sequences, 58% detected once. The rearrangement links TRBV7-2 to TRBJ1-1, with D perhaps TRBD1 (5 bases). The TCR was taken from a human donor with low-grade glioma or glioblastoma, undergoing nonglioma brain surgery, or in good health (not recorded which). The sequenced material came from glioma tissue, nonneoplastic brain tissue, or PBMCs (not recorded which). For the CDR3, the DNA is TGTGCCAGCAGCTTAGTGATGACAGACACTGAAGCTTTCTTT. Amino acid sequence: CASSLVMTDTEAFF.